Sequencing of this TCR beta chain was carried out in a study of T-cell reconstitution after alpha-beta-depleted transplantation in children. This clonotype was detected ten times or more. V shed 5 bases and J 3 bases; nucleotides not matched to a gene: 5. This CDR3 is 16 amino acids long. Unique molecular identifiers were incorporated during preparation of the TCRbeta library. TCRdb re-called the PCR reads through MiXCR, storing one row per CDR3 protein. This repertoire shows about 72,000 distinct CDR3 sequences, 6% to 8.5% found once; its top ten account for less than 3%. The sample consisted of PBMCs from the stem cell graft donor, taken from the stem cell graft. The source of this sequence is a human donor who donated a stem cell graft to a child with acute lymphoblastic leukemia. This chain joins TRBV12-3 or TRBV12-4 and TRBJ2-2, with TRBD2 matching over 11 bases. The CDR3 sequence is CASSTSSGGHTGELFF. Here the CDR3 DNA reads TGTGCCAGCAGTACCTCTAGCGGGGGGCACACCGGGGAGCTGTTTTTT.